This TCR beta chain originates from a study of T cell repertoires in cytomegalovirus infection. Each CDR3 protein gets one entry after TCRdb re-called the reads with MiXCR. The table shows 150,000 to 200,000 distinct CDR3 sequences, with 28% occurring only once. Note on this clonotype: Its specificity is unknown.

Whole-study findings and limits: Identification of carriers of CMV plus the relevant HLA was achieved through cumulative public TCR beta family frequency.

The sequencing sample was made of PBMCs. The TCR was taken from a human donor in good health (CMV status not recorded). Some clones in this sample may be carry-over from other donors' samples.

CDR3 region: CASEAAGITDTQYF. CDR3 DNA sequence: TGTGCCAGCGAGGCAGCGGGGATCACAGATACGCAGTATTTT. The rearrangement joins TRBV3-1 to TRBJ2-3; 7 bases line up with TRBD2. Germline CDR1 and CDR2: LGHDT and YNNKEL (reference sequence). The CDR3 has 14 residues. With 8 bases clipped from V and 2 bases from J, the junction kept 7 bases outside the gene matches.